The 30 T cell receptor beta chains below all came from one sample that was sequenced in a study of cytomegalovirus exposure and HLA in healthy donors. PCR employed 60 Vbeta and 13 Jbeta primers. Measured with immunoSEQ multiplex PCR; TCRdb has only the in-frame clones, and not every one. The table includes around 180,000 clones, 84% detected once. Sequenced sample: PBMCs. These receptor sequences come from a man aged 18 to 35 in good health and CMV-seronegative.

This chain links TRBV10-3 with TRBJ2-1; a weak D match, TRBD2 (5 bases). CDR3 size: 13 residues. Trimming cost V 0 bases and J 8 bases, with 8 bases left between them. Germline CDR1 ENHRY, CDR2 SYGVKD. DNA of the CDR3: TGTGCCATCAGTGAGTCGGGAGTCGATGAGCAGTTCTTC. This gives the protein CAISESGVDEQFF.

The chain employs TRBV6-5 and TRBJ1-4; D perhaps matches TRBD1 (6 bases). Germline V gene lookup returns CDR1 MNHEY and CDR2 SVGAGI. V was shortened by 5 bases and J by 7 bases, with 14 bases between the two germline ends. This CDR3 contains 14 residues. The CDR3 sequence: CASSKQGVGEKLFF. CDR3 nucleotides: TGTGCCAGCAGTAAACAGGGCGTGGGTGAAAAACTGTTTTTT.

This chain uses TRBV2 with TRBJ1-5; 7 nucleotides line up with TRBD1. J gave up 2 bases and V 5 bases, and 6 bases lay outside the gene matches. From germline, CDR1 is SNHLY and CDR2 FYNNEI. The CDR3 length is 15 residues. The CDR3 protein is CASSPRQGGNQPQHF. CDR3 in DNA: TGTGCCAGCAGTCCGCGACAGGGTGGCAATCAGCCCCAGCATTTT.

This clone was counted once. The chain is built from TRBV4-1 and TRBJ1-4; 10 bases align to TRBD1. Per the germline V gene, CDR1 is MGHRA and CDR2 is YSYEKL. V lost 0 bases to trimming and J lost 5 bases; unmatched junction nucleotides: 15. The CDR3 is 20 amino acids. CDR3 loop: CASSQEPTGGAWGANEKLFF. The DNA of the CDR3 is TGCGCCAGCAGCCAAGAACCGACAGGGGGCGCTTGGGGTGCCAATGAAAAACTGTTTTTT.

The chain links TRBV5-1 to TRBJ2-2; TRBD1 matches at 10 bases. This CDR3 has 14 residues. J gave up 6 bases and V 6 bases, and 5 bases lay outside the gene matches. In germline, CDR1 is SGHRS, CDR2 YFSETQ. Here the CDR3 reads CASTGQGFPGELFF. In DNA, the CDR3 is TGCGCCAGCACGGGACAGGGGTTCCCCGGGGAGCTGTTTTTT.

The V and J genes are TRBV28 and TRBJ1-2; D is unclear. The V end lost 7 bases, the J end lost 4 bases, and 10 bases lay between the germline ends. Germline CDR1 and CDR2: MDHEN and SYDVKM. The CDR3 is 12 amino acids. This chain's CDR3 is CASTEGFYGYTF. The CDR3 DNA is TGTGCCAGCACGGAGGGATTCTATGGCTACACCTTC.

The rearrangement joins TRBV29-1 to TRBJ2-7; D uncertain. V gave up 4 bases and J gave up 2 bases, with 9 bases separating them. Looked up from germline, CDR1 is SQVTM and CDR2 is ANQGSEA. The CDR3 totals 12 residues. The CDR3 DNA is TGCAGCGTTGGACCCGGAGCCTACGAGCAGTACTTC. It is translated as CSVGPGAYEQYF.

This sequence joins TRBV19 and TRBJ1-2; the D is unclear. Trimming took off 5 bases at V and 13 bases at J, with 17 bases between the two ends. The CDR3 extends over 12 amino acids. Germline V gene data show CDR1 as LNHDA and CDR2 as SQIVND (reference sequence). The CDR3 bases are TGTGCCAGTAGTCCGCAGACCGGGAGGTGCACCTTC. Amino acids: CASSPQTGRCTF. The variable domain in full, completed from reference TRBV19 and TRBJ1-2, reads DGGITQSPKYLFRKEGQNVTLSCEQNLNHDAMYWYRQDPGQGLRLIYYSQIVNDFQKGDIAEGYSVSREKKESFPLTVTSAQKNPTAFYLCASSPQTGRCTFGSGTRLTVV.

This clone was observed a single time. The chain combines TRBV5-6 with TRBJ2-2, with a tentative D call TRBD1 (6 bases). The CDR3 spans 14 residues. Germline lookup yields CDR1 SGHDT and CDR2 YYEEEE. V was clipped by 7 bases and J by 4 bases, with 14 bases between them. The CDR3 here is CASLSGQPTGELFF. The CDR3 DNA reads TGTGCCAGCCTCTCGGGACAACCCACCGGGGAGCTGTTTTTT.

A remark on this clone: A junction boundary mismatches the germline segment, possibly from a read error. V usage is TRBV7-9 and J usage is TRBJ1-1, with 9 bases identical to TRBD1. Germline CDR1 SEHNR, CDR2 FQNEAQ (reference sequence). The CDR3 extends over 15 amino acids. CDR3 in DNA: TGTTCCAGCAGCCGAGCCCTGACAGGGGGCACTGAAGCTTTCTTT. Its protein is CSSSRALTGGTEAFF.

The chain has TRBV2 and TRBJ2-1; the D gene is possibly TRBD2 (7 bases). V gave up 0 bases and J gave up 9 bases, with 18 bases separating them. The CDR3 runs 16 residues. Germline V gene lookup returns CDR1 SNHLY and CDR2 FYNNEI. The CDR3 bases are TGTGCCAGCAGTGAAGCGCGGGGGCTGTATGGCGGTGAGCAGTTCTTC. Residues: CASSEARGLYGGEQFF.

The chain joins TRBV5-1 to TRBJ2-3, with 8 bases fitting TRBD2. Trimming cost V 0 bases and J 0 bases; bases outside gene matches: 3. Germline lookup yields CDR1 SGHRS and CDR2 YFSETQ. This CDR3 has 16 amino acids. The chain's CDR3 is CASSLGLATSTDTQYF. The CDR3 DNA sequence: TGCGCCAGCAGCTTGGGACTAGCGACTAGCACAGATACGCAGTATTTT.

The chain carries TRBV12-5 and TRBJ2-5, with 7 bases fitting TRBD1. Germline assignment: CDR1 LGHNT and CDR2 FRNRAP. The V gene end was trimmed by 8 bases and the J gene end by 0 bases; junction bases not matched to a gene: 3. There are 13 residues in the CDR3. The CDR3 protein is CASRQGDQETQYF. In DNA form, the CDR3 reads TGTGCTAGTCGACAGGGAGACCAAGAGACCCAGTACTTC.

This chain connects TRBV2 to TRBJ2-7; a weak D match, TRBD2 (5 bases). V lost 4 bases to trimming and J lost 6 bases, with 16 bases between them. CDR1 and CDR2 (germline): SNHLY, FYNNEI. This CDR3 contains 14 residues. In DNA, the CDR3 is TGTGCCAGCAGTGTTGTCAGGACTCAAGGCGAGCAGTACTTC. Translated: CASSVVRTQGEQYF.

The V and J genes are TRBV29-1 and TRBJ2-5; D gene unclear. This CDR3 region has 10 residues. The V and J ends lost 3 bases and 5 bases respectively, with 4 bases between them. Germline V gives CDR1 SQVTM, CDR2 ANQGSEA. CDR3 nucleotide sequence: TGCAGCGTTGAGCGGGAGACCCAGTACTTC. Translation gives CSVERETQYF.

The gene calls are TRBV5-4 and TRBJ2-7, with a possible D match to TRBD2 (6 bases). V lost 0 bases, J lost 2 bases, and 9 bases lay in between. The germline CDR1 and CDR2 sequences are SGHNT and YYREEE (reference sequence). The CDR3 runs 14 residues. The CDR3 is CASSLVGGTYEQYF. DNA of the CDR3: TGTGCCAGCAGCTTGGTTGGGGGGACCTACGAGCAGTACTTC. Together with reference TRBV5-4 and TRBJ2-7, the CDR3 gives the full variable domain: ETGVTQSPTHLIKTRGQQVTLRCSSQSGHNTVSWYQQALGQGPQFIFQYYREEENGRGNFPPRFSGLQFPNYSSELNVNALELDDSALYLCASSLVGGTYEQYFGPGTRLTVT.

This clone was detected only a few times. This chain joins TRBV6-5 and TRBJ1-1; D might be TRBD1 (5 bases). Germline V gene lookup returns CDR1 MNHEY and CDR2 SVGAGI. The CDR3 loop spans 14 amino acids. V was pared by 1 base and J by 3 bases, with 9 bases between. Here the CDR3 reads CASSYYPGDTEAFF. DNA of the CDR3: TGTGCCAGCAGTTACTATCCGGGGGACACTGAAGCTTTCTTT.

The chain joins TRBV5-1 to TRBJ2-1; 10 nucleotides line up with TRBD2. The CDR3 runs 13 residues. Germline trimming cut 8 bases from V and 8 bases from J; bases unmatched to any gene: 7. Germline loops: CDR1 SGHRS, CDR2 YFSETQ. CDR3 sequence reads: CASSTSGYDEQFF. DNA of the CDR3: TGCGCCAGTTCGACTAGCGGGTACGATGAGCAGTTCTTC.

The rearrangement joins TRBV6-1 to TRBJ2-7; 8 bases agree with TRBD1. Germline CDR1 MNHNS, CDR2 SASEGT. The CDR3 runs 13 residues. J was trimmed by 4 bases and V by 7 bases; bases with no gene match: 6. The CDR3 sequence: CASNWGDRYEQYF. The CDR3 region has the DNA TGTGCCAGCAATTGGGGGGACAGGTACGAGCAGTACTTC.

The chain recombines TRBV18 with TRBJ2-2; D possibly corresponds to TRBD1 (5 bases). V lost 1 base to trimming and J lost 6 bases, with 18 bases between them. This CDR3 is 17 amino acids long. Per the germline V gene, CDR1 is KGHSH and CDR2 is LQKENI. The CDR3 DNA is TGTGCCAGCTCACCACGACAGCGTTCTCTCGGCGCCGGGGAGCTGTTTTTT. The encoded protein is CASSPRQRSLGAGELFF. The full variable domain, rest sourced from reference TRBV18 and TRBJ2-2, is NAGVMQNPRHLVRRRGQEARLRCSPMKGHSHVYWYRQLPEEGLKFMVYLQKENIIDESGMPKERFSAEFPKEGPSILRIQQVVRGDSAAYFCASSPRQRSLGAGELFFGEGSRLTVL.

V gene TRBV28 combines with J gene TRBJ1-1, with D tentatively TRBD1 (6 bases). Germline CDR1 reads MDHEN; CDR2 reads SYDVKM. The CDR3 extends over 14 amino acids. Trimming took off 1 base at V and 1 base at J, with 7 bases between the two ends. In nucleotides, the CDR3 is TGTGCCAGCAGTTTATTGGGGGCGAACACTGAAGCTTTCTTT. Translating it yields CASSLLGANTEAFF.

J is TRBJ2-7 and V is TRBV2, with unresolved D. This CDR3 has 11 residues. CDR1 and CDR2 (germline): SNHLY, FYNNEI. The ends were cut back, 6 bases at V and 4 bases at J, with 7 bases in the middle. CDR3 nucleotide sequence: TGTGCCAGCAGGGGCTTGTACGAGCAGTACTTC. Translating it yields CASRGLYEQYF.

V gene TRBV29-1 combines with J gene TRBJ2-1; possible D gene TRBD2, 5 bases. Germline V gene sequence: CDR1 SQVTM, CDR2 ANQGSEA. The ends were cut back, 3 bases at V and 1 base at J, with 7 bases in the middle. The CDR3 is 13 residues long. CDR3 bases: TGCAGCGTTGACCCGGGGTCCTACAATGAGCAGTTCTTC. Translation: CSVDPGSYNEQFF.

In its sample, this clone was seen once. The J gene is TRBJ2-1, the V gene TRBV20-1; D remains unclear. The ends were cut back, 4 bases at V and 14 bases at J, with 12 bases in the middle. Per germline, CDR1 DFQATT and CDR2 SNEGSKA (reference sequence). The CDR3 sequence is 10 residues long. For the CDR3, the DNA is TGCAGTGCTATGATCGGGTCGGAGTTCTTC. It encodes CSAMIGSEFF.

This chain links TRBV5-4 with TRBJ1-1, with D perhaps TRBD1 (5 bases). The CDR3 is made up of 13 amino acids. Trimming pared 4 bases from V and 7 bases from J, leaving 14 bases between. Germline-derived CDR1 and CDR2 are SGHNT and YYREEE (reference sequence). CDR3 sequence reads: CASSPPGGSEAFF. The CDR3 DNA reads TGTGCCAGCAGCCCCCCCGGGGGTAGTGAAGCTTTCTTT. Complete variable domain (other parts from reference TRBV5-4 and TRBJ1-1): ETGVTQSPTHLIKTRGQQVTLRCSSQSGHNTVSWYQQALGQGPQFIFQYYREEENGRGNFPPRFSGLQFPNYSSELNVNALELDDSALYLCASSPPGGSEAFFGQGTRLTVV.

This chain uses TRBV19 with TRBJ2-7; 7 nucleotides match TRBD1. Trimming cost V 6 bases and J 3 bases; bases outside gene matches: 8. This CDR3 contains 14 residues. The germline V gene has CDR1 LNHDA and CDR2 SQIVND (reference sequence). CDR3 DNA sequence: TGTGCCAGTAGCCCTGAGACAGGGTACTACGAGCAGTACTTC. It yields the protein CASSPETGYYEQYF.

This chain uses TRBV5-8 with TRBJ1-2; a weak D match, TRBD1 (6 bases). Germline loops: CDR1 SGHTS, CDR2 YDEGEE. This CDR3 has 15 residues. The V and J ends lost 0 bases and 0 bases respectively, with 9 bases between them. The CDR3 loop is CASSLGQDTNYGYTF. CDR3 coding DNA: TGTGCCAGCAGCTTGGGACAGGACACTAACTATGGCTACACCTTC.

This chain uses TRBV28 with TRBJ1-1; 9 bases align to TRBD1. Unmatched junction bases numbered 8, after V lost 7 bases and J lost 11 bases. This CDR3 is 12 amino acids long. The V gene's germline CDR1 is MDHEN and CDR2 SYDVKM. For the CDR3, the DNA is TGTGCCAGCATGAGGGACAGGGATTGGGCTTTCTTT. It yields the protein CASMRDRDWAFF. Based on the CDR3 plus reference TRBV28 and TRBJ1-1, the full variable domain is DVKVTQSSRYLVKRTGEKVFLECVQDMDHENMFWYRQDPGLGLRLIYFSYDVKMKEKGDIPEGYSVSREKKERFSLILESASTNQTSMYLCASMRDRDWAFFGQGTRLTVV.

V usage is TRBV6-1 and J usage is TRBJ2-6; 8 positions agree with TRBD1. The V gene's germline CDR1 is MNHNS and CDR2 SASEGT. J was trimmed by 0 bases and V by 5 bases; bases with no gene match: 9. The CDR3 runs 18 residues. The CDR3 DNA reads TGTGCCAGCAGTCAAGGACAGGGCTCCCTCTCTGGGGCCAACGTCCTGACTTTC. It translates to CASSQGQGSLSGANVLTF.

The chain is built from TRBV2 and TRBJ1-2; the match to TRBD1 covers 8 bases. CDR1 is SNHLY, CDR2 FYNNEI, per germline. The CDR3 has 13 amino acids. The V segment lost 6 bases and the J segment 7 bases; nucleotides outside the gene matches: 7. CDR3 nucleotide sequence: TGTGCCAGCAGAGCCCAGGGGGCGCCTGGCTACACCTTC. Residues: CASRAQGAPGYTF.